The next 6 T cell receptor beta chains were all read from a single sample in a study of cytomegalovirus exposure and HLA in healthy donors. PCR was performed using 60 Vbeta and 13 Jbeta primers. The assay was immunoSEQ multiplex PCR, and TCRdb's table has in-frame clones only and misses some. The table shows some 100,000 clones, with about 79% occurring only once. Sequencing was performed on PBMCs. All receptors derive from a woman aged 18-35 years in good health and CMV-seronegative.

This chain connects TRBV6-5 to TRBJ1-5; D possibly corresponds to TRBD1 (6 bases). The V and J ends lost 8 bases and 4 bases respectively, with 18 bases between them. The CDR3 loop spans 15 amino acids. CDR1 is MNHEY, CDR2 SVGAGI, per germline. Here the CDR3 reads CASGRAGEGNQPQHF. CDR3 DNA: TGTGCCAGCGGAAGAGCAGGGGAAGGGAATCAGCCCCAGCATTTT.

This clone was observed a few times. J is TRBJ1-1 and V is TRBV5-8; TRBD1 might be the D (6 bases). CDR1 SGHTS and CDR2 YDEGEE come from the germline V gene. V was pared by 4 bases and J by 0 bases, with 16 bases between. The CDR3 has 16 residues. CDR3 protein: CASSTGWGILNTEAFF. In DNA, the CDR3 is TGTGCCAGCAGCACAGGGTGGGGCATATTGAACACTGAAGCTTTCTTT.

The V call is TRBV9, the J call TRBJ2-3, with 7 nucleotides matching TRBD2. CDR3 length: 16 residues. Per the germline V gene, CDR1 is SGDLS and CDR2 is YYNGEE. The trim removed 4 bases at V and 4 bases at J, leaving 12 bases unmatched. The CDR3 reads CASSPWGGRLADTQYF. The CDR3 region has the DNA TGTGCCAGCAGCCCTTGGGGGGGGAGGTTGGCAGATACGCAGTATTTT.

The V gene is TRBV19, the J gene TRBJ2-1; 9 nucleotides agree with TRBD2. Germline CDR1 and CDR2: LNHDA and SQIVND (reference sequence). The junction had 1 base not matched to a gene; V was cut back by 1 base and J by 3 bases. The CDR3 is made up of 15 amino acids. The CDR3 protein is CASSIGLADYNEQFF. Written as DNA, the CDR3 is TGTGCCAGTAGTATAGGACTAGCGGACTACAATGAGCAGTTCTTC.

V and J are TRBV19 and TRBJ1-1; 10 bases agree with TRBD1. CDR1 LNHDA and CDR2 SQIVND come from the germline V gene (reference sequence). CDR3 length: 15 residues. Trimming took 5 bases from V and 5 from J; bases not matched to a gene: 8. The CDR3 coding sequence is TGTGCCAGTAGTCCCCGGACAGGGGGTGTGACTGAAGCTTTCTTT. As protein: CASSPRTGGVTEAFF.

The rearrangement uses TRBV11-2 and TRBJ2-7, with D maybe TRBD1 (6 bases). Trimming left V 5 bases short and J 5 bases short, with 19 bases between. The CDR3 is made up of 15 amino acids. CDR1 and CDR2 (germline): SGHAT, FQNNGV. CDR3 sequence reads: CASSLSGEVGDEQYF. In DNA, the CDR3 is TGTGCCAGCAGCCTATCAGGGGAAGTCGGTGACGAGCAGTACTTC.